This TCR beta chain was obtained from a study of blood T cells in healthy people across ages. The germline V gene encodes CDR1 MNHNS and CDR2 SASEGT. Germline trimming cut 7 bases from V and 7 bases from J; bases unmatched to any gene: 10. The CDR3 length is 15 residues. Primed by a sample-barcoded 5' primer and a J-beta primer mix, a second PCR proceeded for about 7 to 11 cycles. MiXCR, run by TCRdb on the 5' RACE reads, gives a single entry per CDR3 protein. The table lists about 1,600,000 distinct CDR3 sequences, around 39% of them singletons. The donors, healthy Caucasians from Russia, were aged roughly 6 to 90.

This TCR derives from a young woman in good health. Specimen: blood. The chain carries TRBV6-1 and TRBJ2-1; 10 bases line up with TRBD1. Here the CDR3 reads CASNNPGQGRNEQFF. In nucleotides, the CDR3 is TGTGCCAGCAATAATCCGGGACAGGGGCGAAATGAGCAGTTCTTC.